This T cell receptor (beta chain) was found in a study of identical twins. In TCRdb, the 5' RACE reads were re-called with MiXCR into one record per CDR3 protein. The table records 500,000 to 650,000 distinct CDR3 sequences, 7.1% of them present only once. This clonotype was recorded at least ten times. The antigen remains undetermined. The CDR3 extends over 12 amino acids. V was pared by 8 bases and J by 2 bases, with 10 bases between. Study-wide results and limits: Weaker excess twin sharing was seen among beta out-of-frame sequences. Insertions were fewer in abundant cord blood beta clonotypes, whereas memory repertoires showed none of this pattern.

A further study also used this sample, focusing on yellow fever vaccine responses in identical twins. That work adds: A vaccine T cell response that seemed partly convergent and partly personalized was reported in twins.

Sequenced input: PBMCs. The receptor's source is a woman aged 18-30 years in good health. The rearrangement uses TRBV12-3 or TRBV12-4 and TRBJ2-7; the D is unclear. The CDR3 nucleotides read TGTGCCAGCGGGTCAGGAACCTACGAGCAGTACTTC. This sequence encodes CASGSGTYEQYF.